This record concerns one TCR beta chain sequence. Seattle enrolled patients during active infection and tracked them longitudinally. The sample is drawn from a study of blood T cell repertoires in COVID-19. In the study overall: The origin of the acute and convalescent COVID-19 samples was the United States, Italy and Spain. In each case, the material was cDNA or gDNA derived from T cells, B-cell-depleted T cells, or PBMCs.

Assay: immunoSEQ multiplex PCR; the TCRdb copy retains only in-frame clones and omits some. This table holds about 200,000 clones, around 81% found once. Trimming removed 4 bases at V and 4 bases at J, with 15 bases between. This CDR3 comprises 15 residues. CDR1 is SGDLS and CDR2 is YYNGEE in the germline V gene. The receptor comes from a man between 60 and 75 years old with COVID-19, enrolled during active disease. The sample consisted of peripheral blood. The V gene is TRBV9, the J gene TRBJ2-1; TRBD1 might be the D (5 bases). The CDR3 sequence is CASSLQEREYNEQFF. The CDR3 bases are TGTGCCAGCAGCCTACAGGAGCGCGAGTACAATGAGCAGTTCTTC. Full variable domain (outside the CDR3, taken from reference TRBV9 and TRBJ2-1): DSGVTQTPKHLITATGQRVTLRCSPRSGDLSVYWYQQSLDQGLQFLIQYYNGEERAKGNILERFSAQQFPDLHSELNLSSLELGDSALYFCASSLQEREYNEQFFGPGTRLTVL.